These 18 T cell receptor beta chains originate from one sample sequenced in a study of T cells after yellow fever vaccination. TCRdb recomputed calls from the 5' RACE reads with MiXCR, one row per CDR3 protein. The table records 40,000 or so distinct CDR3 sequences, 6.8% of them present only once. Specimen: CD8+ T cells not binding an NS4B(214-222) dextramer, sorted from PBMCs, collected 45 days after the yellow fever booster vaccination. Every receptor here comes from a man aged 30 to 45 who received the YFV17D yellow fever vaccine.

This clonotype was observed many times. The chain recombines TRBV6-5 with TRBJ2-7; D uncertain. In germline, CDR1 is MNHEY, CDR2 SVGAGI. Trimming took 0 bases from V and 3 from J, leaving 6 bases between them. The CDR3 is 13 residues long. The CDR3: CASSYSPDYEQYF. CDR3 nucleotide sequence: TGTGCCAGCAGTTACTCTCCAGACTACGAGCAGTACTTC.

This clonotype has at least ten counts. The chain uses TRBV10-3 and TRBJ2-2, with 10 bases lining up with TRBD2. In germline, CDR1 is ENHRY, CDR2 SYGVKD. J gave up 0 bases and V 0 bases, and 4 bases lay outside the gene matches. The CDR3 is 18 amino acids. CDR3 nucleotide sequence: TGTGCCATCAGTGAGTCGGCTAGCGGGAGTCCGAACACCGGGGAGCTGTTTTTT. This gives the protein CAISESASGSPNTGELFF.

This clonotype was seen repeatedly, ten times or more. The chain has TRBV12-3 or TRBV12-4 and TRBJ2-1; D unclear. V was pared by 3 bases and J by 9 bases, with 12 bases between. The CDR3 is made up of 13 amino acids. The CDR3 loop reads CASSLSSRGEQFF. In nucleotides, the CDR3 is TGTGCCAGCAGTTTGAGTAGCCGTGGTGAGCAGTTCTTC.

In its sample, this clonotype was seen a few times. The chain employs TRBV4-1 and TRBJ2-1, with 12 bases fitting TRBD2. The CDR3 has 19 residues. V lost 4 bases to trimming and J lost 0 bases; unmatched junction nucleotides: 10. Germline CDR1 MGHRA, CDR2 YSYEKL. The CDR3 bases are TGCGCCAGCAGCCCCGCCGGGCTAGCGGGAGGGAGCTCCTACAATGAGCAGTTCTTC. This gives the protein CASSPAGLAGGSSYNEQFF.

This clonotype occurred many times. The chain recombines TRBV23-1 with TRBJ2-3; TRBD1 matches 7 bases. TRBV23-1 is recorded as an ORF, its role being uncertain. The CDR3 has 16 residues. V lost 0 bases, J lost 3 bases, and 6 bases stayed unmatched. The CDR3 coding sequence is TGCGCCAGCAGTCAATCAATGACAGGGAGAACAGATACGCAGTATTTT. Protein product: CASSQSMTGRTDTQYF.

This clonotype was seen ten or more times. The V and J genes are TRBV5-1 and TRBJ2-7; tentatively, D is TRBD2 (6 bases). The CDR3 loop spans 14 amino acids. V was pared by 2 bases and J by 0 bases, with 9 bases between. In germline, CDR1 is SGHRS, CDR2 YFSETQ. The chain's CDR3 is CASSLGTLSYEQYF. The DNA for the CDR3 is TGCGCCAGCAGCTTAGGGACTCTCTCCTACGAGCAGTACTTC.

The rearrangement links TRBV3-1 to TRBJ2-5, with TRBD2 matching over 13 bases. The CDR3 length is 18 residues. Germline V CDR1 and CDR2: LGHDT, YNNKEL (reference sequence). Trimming cost V 10 bases and J 1 base; bases outside gene matches: 15. CDR3 in DNA: TGTGCCACCTCCCAAGGACTAGCGGGAGTATGGGGCCAAGAGACCCAGTACTTC. It is translated as CATSQGLAGVWGQETQYF.

This clonotype was counted many times. The chain recombines TRBV6-2 or TRBV6-3 with TRBJ2-5; 7 bases map to TRBD1. V was pared by 5 bases and J by 5 bases, with 8 bases of the junction left unmatched. The CDR3 is 14 amino acids. The germline V gene encodes CDR1 MNHEY and CDR2 SVGEGT. The DNA for the CDR3 is TGTGCCAGCAGTATCCGGACAGGCTGGGAGACCCAGTACTTC. This sequence encodes CASSIRTGWETQYF.

Ten or more counts support this clonotype. The chain employs TRBV24-1 and TRBJ2-1, with TRBD2 matching over 13 bases. Germline assignment: CDR1 KGHDR and CDR2 SFDVKD. V lost 6 bases, J lost 7 bases, and 2 bases stayed unmatched. This CDR3 is built from 14 residues. CDR3 amino acids: CATSPGLAGNEQFF. CDR3 coding DNA: TGTGCCACCAGTCCGGGACTAGCGGGAAATGAGCAGTTCTTC.

Turning to this clonotype: Given a much more abundant clone one base away, this may be a read error. The genes are TRBV7-2 and TRBJ2-7, with 14 bases aligning to TRBD2. This CDR3 has 16 amino acids. Looked up from germline, CDR1 is SGHTA and CDR2 is FQGNSA. The CDR3 DNA follows: TGTGCCAGCAGCTTCGGACTAGCGGGAGGCCCCTACGAGCAGCACTTC. It encodes CASSFGLAGGPYEQHF.

This clonotype came up many times. This chain links TRBV12-3 or TRBV12-4 with TRBJ1-4, with D tentatively TRBD1 (6 bases). V lost 5 bases to trimming and J lost 8 bases, with 12 bases between them. The CDR3 length is 13 residues. The CDR3 is CASSTQGSEKLFF. The CDR3 DNA follows: TGTGCCAGCAGTACCCAGGGGAGCGAAAAACTGTTTTTT.

As concerns this clonotype: A much larger clonotype is one base distant, so this may be a read error. The V and J genes are TRBV29-1 and TRBJ2-7; D is unresolved. Germline CDR1 and CDR2: SQVTM and ANQGSEA. The CDR3 contains 11 residues. V lost 7 bases and J lost 2, with 9 bases in between. The CDR3 protein is CSAMSAYEQYF. DNA for the CDR3: TGCAGCGCAATGAGTGCCTACGAGCAGTACTTC.

This clonotype was found many times. CDR3 in DNA: TGTGCCAGCAGTTTAAACCAGCCCCAGCATTTT. Its translation is CASSLNQPQHF. The rearrangement joins TRBV12-3 or TRBV12-4 to TRBJ1-5; D remains unclear. CDR3 length equals 11 residues. V was shortened by 2 bases and J by 7 bases, with 3 bases between the two germline ends.

CDR3 nucleotide sequence: TGTGCCAGCAGTCCCCTGGAAGCGGCCTCCTCCTACAATGAGCAGTTCTTC. Encoded protein: CASSPLEAASSYNEQFF. This rearrangement joins TRBV12-3 or TRBV12-4 to TRBJ2-1; maybe TRBD2 (5 bases). V was trimmed by 5 bases and J by 0 bases, leaving 17 bases between them. The CDR3 sequence is 17 residues long.

In its sample, this clonotype was seen many times. V and J are TRBV27 and TRBJ2-7, with a possible D match to TRBD2 (5 bases). This CDR3 comprises 15 residues. The V and J ends lost 5 bases and 3 bases respectively, with 17 bases between them. The germline CDR1 and CDR2 sequences are MNHEY and SMNVEV (reference sequence). The CDR3 here is CASSPYPPDFYEQYF. The CDR3, as DNA: TGTGCCAGCAGTCCATATCCCCCGGACTTCTACGAGCAGTACTTC.

Many counts were recorded for this clonotype. V usage is TRBV27 and J usage is TRBJ2-7; TRBD1 is a possible D gene (6 bases). Trimming left V 6 bases short and J 2 bases short, with 17 bases between. The CDR3 has 15 amino acids. Germline CDR1 reads MNHEY; CDR2 reads SMNVEV (reference sequence). The CDR3 is CASSPGTHPTYEQYF. The DNA of the CDR3 is TGTGCCAGCAGCCCAGGGACACATCCCACCTACGAGCAGTACTTC.

Ten or more counts support this clonotype. The chain combines TRBV20-1 with TRBJ2-5; no reliable D call. Trimming removed 0 bases at V and 0 bases at J, with 14 bases between. Germline assignment: CDR1 DFQATT and CDR2 SNEGSKA (reference sequence). The CDR3 runs 16 residues. CDR3 loop: CSAREITLGYQETQYF. CDR3 bases: TGCAGTGCTAGAGAGATCACCTTAGGGTACCAAGAGACCCAGTACTTC.

This clonotype has ten or more counts. The rearrangement uses TRBV7-8 and TRBJ2-1, with D tentatively TRBD1 (5 bases). The CDR3 is 13 amino acids. Looked up from germline, CDR1 is SGHVS and CDR2 is FQNEAQ. Deletions cut 1 base from V and 7 bases from J, with 8 bases between. CDR3 sequence reads: CASSLGGSNEQFF. As DNA, the CDR3 is TGTGCCAGCAGCTTAGGGGGCTCAAATGAGCAGTTCTTC.